Described below is a single T cell receptor (beta chain) sequence and its context. As yet, its antigen is unknown. The data were produced by immunoSEQ multiplex PCR, yet TCRdb's version contains in-frame clones alone and is incomplete. The sample includes about 68,000 clones, almost 85% of them seen just once. This sample is part of a study of a mutant IDH1 vaccine in newly diagnosed glioma. Study background: Treated patients had a mean age of approximately 40 years and a roughly 60% male, around 38% female split. Previous care, which was radiotherapy, temozolomide, or both, most often involved both.

Time point specified: week 35, safety follow-up. All doses held 300 ug of mutant IDH1 20-mer peptide, with topical imiquimod. Each astrocytoma in the donors was new, WHO grade 3 or 4, IDH1-mutant and ATRX-lost. The V end lost 1 base, the J end lost 0 bases, and 10 bases lay between the germline ends. Per the germline V gene, CDR1 is SGHRS and CDR2 is YFSETQ. This CDR3 is 15 amino acids long. V gene TRBV5-1 combines with J gene TRBJ1-1; weak D call: TRBD1 (6 bases). This receptor was taken from a man between 18 and 35 years old with glioma. The sequencing used PBMCs, collected from a glioma patient whose treatment included an IDH1 peptide vaccine. CDR3 in amino acids: CASSLYTGMNTEAFF. The DNA for the CDR3 is TGCGCCAGCAGCTTGTATACAGGGATGAACACTGAAGCTTTCTTT.